The next 4 T cell receptor beta chains were all read from a single sample in a study of blood T cell repertoires in COVID-19. TCRdb keeps only in-frame clones here, not all; method: immunoSEQ multiplex PCR. The sample includes more than 55,000 clones, 75% to 90% of them seen just once. The sample comprised peripheral blood. The receptors were sampled from a woman older than 75 with acute or convalescent COVID-19.

This rearrangement joins TRBV5-1 to TRBJ2-5; the match to TRBD2 covers 14 bases. Germline V lookup: CDR1 SGHRS, CDR2 YFSETQ. This CDR3 spans 17 amino acids. V trimming: 0 bases; J trimming: 3 bases; junction bases outside the gene matches: 4. The CDR3 sequence is CASSLASTSGREETQYF. The CDR3 DNA reads TGCGCCAGCAGCTTGGCGTCGACTAGCGGGAGGGAAGAGACCCAGTACTTC. The full variable domain, its missing parts supplied by reference TRBV5-1 and TRBJ2-5, is KAGVTQTPRYLIKTRGQQVTLSCSPISGHRSVSWYQQTPGQGLQFLFEYFSETQRNKGNFPGRFSGRQFSNSRSEMNVSTLELGDSALYLCASSLASTSGREETQYFGPGTRLLVL.

The rearrangement links TRBV12-3 or TRBV12-4 to TRBJ1-1, with D unresolved. The length of the CDR3 is 12 residues. The V end lost 6 bases, the J end lost 11 bases, and 16 bases lay between the germline ends. The CDR3 DNA reads as TGTGCCAGCAGCGGCGTCCGGGAGAGGGCTTTCTTT. Protein sequence: CASSGVRERAFF.

There are a few counts of this clone. The chain is built from TRBV7-9 and TRBJ2-5; D perhaps matches TRBD1 (6 bases). Deletions cut 4 bases from V and 4 bases from J, with 13 bases between. CDR1 is SEHNR, CDR2 FQNEAQ, per germline (reference sequence). The CDR3 has 14 residues. The CDR3 DNA sequence: TGTGCCAGCAGCTCAACAGGGAGAGTAGAGACCCAGTACTTC. Translation gives CASSSTGRVETQYF.

The J gene is TRBJ1-4, the V gene TRBV7-9, with D tentatively TRBD1 (6 bases). The CDR3 sequence is 15 residues long. Germline assignment: CDR1 SEHNR and CDR2 FQNEAQ (reference sequence). The ends were cut back, 2 bases at V and 5 bases at J, with 12 bases in the middle. CDR3 sequence: CASSLMGQTNEKLFF. The DNA for the CDR3 is TGTGCCAGCAGCTTAATGGGACAAACGAATGAAAAACTGTTTTTT.